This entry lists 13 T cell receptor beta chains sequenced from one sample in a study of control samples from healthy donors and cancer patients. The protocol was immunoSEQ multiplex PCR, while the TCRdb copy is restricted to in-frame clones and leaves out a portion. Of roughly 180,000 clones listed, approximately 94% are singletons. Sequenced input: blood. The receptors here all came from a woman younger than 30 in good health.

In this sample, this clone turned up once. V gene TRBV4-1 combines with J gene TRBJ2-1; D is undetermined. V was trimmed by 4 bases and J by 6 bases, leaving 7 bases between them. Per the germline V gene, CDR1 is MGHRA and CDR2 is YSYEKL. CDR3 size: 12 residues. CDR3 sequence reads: CASSPHGNEQFF. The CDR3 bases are TGCGCCAGCAGCCCCCACGGCAATGAGCAGTTCTTC.

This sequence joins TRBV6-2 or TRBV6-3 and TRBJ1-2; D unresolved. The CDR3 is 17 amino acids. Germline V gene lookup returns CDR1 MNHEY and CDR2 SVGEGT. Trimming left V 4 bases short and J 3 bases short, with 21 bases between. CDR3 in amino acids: CASSFKARLAGYYGYTF. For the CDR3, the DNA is TGTGCCAGCAGTTTCAAGGCCAGACTGGCCGGGTACTATGGCTACACCTTC.

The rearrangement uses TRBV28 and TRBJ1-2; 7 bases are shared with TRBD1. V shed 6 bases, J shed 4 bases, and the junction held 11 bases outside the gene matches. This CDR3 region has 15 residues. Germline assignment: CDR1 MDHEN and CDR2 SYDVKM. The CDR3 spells CASRQTGAAGYGYTF. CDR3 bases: TGTGCCAGCAGACAAACAGGGGCCGCGGGCTATGGCTACACCTTC.

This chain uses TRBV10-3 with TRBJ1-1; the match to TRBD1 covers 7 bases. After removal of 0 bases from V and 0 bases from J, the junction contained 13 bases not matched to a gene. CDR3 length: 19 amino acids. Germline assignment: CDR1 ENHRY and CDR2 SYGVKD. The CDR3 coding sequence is TGTGCCATCAGTGAGTCAAGGAAAGGGGGCGTAGGGATGAACACTGAAGCTTTCTTT. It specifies CAISESRKGGVGMNTEAFF.

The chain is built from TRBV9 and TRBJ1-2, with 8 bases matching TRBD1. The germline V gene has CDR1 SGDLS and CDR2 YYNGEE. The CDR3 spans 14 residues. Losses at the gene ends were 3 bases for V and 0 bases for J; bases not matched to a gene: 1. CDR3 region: CASSGQGPNYGYTF. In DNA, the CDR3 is TGTGCCAGCAGCGGACAGGGGCCTAACTATGGCTACACCTTC.

The CDR3 coding sequence is TGCAGTGCTAGTCCGGCAGGCAATGAGCAGTTCTTC. Translation: CSASPAGNEQFF. V usage is TRBV20-1 and J usage is TRBJ2-1; D gene uncertain. Germline V gene lookup returns CDR1 DFQATT and CDR2 SNEGSKA (reference sequence). V dropped 3 bases and J dropped 6 bases, with 9 bases sitting between them. The CDR3 has 12 amino acids.

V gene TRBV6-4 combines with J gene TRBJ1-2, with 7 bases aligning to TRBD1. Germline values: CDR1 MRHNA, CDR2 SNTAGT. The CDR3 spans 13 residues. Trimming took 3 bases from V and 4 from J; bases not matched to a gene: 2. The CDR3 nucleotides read TGTGCCAGCAGTGAGGGACAGAGCTATGGCTACACCTTC. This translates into CASSEGQSYGYTF.

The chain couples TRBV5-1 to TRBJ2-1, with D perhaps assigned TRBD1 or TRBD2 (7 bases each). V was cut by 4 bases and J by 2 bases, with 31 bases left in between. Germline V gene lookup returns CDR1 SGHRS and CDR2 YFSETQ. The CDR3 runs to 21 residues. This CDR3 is CASSPGTGDPVRGSPYNEQFF. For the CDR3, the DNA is TGCGCCAGCAGCCCCGGAACAGGGGATCCGGTGCGCGGGAGTCCCTACAATGAGCAGTTCTTC.

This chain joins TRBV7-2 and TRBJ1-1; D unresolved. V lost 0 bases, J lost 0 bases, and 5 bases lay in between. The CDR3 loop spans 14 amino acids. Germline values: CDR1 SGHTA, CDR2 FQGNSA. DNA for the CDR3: TGTGCCAGCAGCTTAGCCCCAATGAACACTGAAGCTTTCTTT. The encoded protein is CASSLAPMNTEAFF.

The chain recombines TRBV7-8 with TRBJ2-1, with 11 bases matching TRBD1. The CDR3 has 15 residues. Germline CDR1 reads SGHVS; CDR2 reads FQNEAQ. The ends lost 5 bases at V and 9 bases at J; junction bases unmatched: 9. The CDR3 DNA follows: TGTGCCAGCAGCCGAGGGGGGACAGGGGGAGGTGAGCAGTTCTTC. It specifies CASSRGGTGGGEQFF. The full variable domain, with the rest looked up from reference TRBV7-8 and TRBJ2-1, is GAGVSQSPRYKVAKRGQDVALRCDPISGHVSLFWYQQALGQGPEFLTYFQNEAQLDKSGLPSDRFFAERPEGSVSTLKIQRTQQEDSAVYLCASSRGGTGGGEQFFGPGTRLTVL.

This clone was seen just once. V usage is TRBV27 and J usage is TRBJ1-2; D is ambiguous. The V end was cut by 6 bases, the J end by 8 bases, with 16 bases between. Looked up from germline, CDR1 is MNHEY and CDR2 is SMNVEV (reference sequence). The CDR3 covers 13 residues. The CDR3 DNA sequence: TGTGCCAGCAGCTCAGCCGGCTTCTGGGGCTACACCTTC. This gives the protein CASSSAGFWGYTF.

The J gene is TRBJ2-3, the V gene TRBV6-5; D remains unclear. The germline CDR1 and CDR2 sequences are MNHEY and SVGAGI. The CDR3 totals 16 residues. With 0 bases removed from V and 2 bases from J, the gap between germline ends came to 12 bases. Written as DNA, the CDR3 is TGTGCCAGCAGTTACTCGTATTACGGCATCACAGATACGCAGTATTTT. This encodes CASSYSYYGITDTQYF.

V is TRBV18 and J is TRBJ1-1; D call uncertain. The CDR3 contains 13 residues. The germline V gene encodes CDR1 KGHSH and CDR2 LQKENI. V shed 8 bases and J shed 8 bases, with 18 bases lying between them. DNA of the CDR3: TGTGCCAGCCCCCCGGAAGACATGGACGAAGCTTTCTTT. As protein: CASPPEDMDEAFF. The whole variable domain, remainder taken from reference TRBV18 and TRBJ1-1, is NAGVMQNPRHLVRRRGQEARLRCSPMKGHSHVYWYRQLPEEGLKFMVYLQKENIIDESGMPKERFSAEFPKEGPSILRIQQVVRGDSAAYFCASPPEDMDEAFFGQGTRLTVV.